The 21 T cell receptor beta chains in this list originate from one sample, sequenced in a study of early T cells in non-severe SARS-CoV-2 infection. TCRdb fed the 5' RACE reads into MiXCR, producing one record per CDR3 protein. The sample consists of around 46,000 distinct CDR3 sequences, roughly 10% of them appearing once. The sample comprised whole blood. These receptors were obtained from an adult who was a healthcare worker with PCR-confirmed SARS-CoV-2 infection or an uninfected control (not recorded which).

This clonotype has more than one count but fewer than ten. This chain links TRBV11-1 with TRBJ2-1; D is perhaps TRBD2 (6 bases). V was trimmed by 4 bases and J by 12 bases, leaving 13 bases between them. Germline loops: CDR1 SGHAT, CDR2 FQDESV (reference sequence). The CDR3 sequence is 12 residues long. In nucleotides, the CDR3 is TGTGCCAGCAGCTCCTATGGGGGAGGGCAGTTCTTC. Amino acids: CASSSYGGGQFF.

This clonotype came up many times. The chain joins TRBV19 to TRBJ2-3, with D uncertain. The CDR3 length is 14 residues. Germline CDR1 reads LNHDA; CDR2 reads SQIVND (reference sequence). Trimming left V 6 bases short and J 2 bases short, with 12 bases between. CDR3 in amino acids: CASSPGPNTDTQYF. The CDR3 region has the DNA TGTGCCAGTAGCCCCGGCCCTAACACAGATACGCAGTATTTT.

This rearrangement joins TRBV6-5 to TRBJ2-1; TRBD2 agrees at 11 bases. V shed 2 bases and J 12 bases; nucleotides not matched to a gene: 27. Germline V gene sequence: CDR1 MNHEY, CDR2 SVGAGI. The CDR3 consists of 21 residues. In DNA form, the CDR3 reads TGTGCCAGCAGTTACACGTTTGCCGGGACAGGAACTAGCGGGGGCGGTTATGGGCAGTTCTTC. It encodes CASSYTFAGTGTSGGGYGQFF.

This chain joins TRBV18 and TRBJ2-5; 7 nucleotides align to TRBD1. The CDR3 loop spans 14 amino acids. V trimming: 3 bases; J trimming: 5 bases; junction bases outside the gene matches: 6. Germline V gene data show CDR1 as KGHSH and CDR2 as LQKENI. The CDR3 DNA reads TGTGCCAGCTCACCGGGACAGCGGCGTGAGACCCAGTACTTC. It is translated as CASSPGQRRETQYF.

This clonotype occurred many times. The V gene is TRBV5-6, the J gene TRBJ2-3; D is perhaps TRBD1 (5 bases). Germline assignment: CDR1 SGHDT and CDR2 YYEEEE. V gave up 1 base and J gave up 3 bases, with 15 bases separating them. This CDR3 region has 16 residues. Here the CDR3 DNA reads TGTGCCAGCAGCTTGTGGGCAGGGCTAAATACAGATACGCAGTATTTT. It is translated as CASSLWAGLNTDTQYF.

This clonotype showed up many times. This sequence joins TRBV2 and TRBJ2-1; TRBD2 agrees at 7 bases. Germline loops: CDR1 SNHLY, CDR2 FYNNEI. The CDR3 extends over 12 amino acids. The V segment lost 4 bases and the J segment 10 bases; nucleotides outside the gene matches: 4. The CDR3 protein is CASSVTSWEQFF. The CDR3 nucleotides read TGTGCCAGCAGTGTGACTAGCTGGGAGCAGTTCTTC. The whole variable domain, remainder taken from reference TRBV2 and TRBJ2-1, is EPEVTQTPSHQVTQMGQEVILRCVPISNHLYFYWYRQILGQKVEFLVSFYNNEISEKSEIFDDQFSVERPDGSNFTLKIRSTKLEDSAMYFCASSVTSWEQFFGPGTRLTVL.

This clonotype turned up a few times. The V call is TRBV3-1, the J call TRBJ1-2; possibly TRBD1 for D (5 bases). The CDR3 loop spans 14 amino acids. Trimming stripped 4 bases from V and 0 bases from J, with 9 bases between. From germline, CDR1 is LGHDT and CDR2 YNNKEL (reference sequence). As DNA, the CDR3 is TGTGCCAGCAGCCTATCAGGGTCTAACTATGGCTACACCTTC. This codes for CASSLSGSNYGYTF.

This clonotype was counted many times. The chain links TRBV29-1 to TRBJ2-1; D could derive from TRBD1 or TRBD2 (5 bases each). This CDR3 contains 12 residues. The V end lost 8 bases, the J end lost 7 bases, and 15 bases lay between the germline ends. The germline V gene encodes CDR1 SQVTM and CDR2 ANQGSEA. The CDR3 loop is CSFPRGRNEQFF. For the CDR3, the DNA is TGCAGCTTCCCACGGGGCAGGAATGAGCAGTTCTTC.

This clonotype was observed at least ten times. J is TRBJ2-1 and V is TRBV6-2 or TRBV6-3, with D perhaps matching TRBD2 (5 bases). The germline gives CDR1 MNHEY, CDR2 SVGEGT. This CDR3 comprises 14 residues. Trimming removed 4 bases at V and 5 bases at J, with 12 bases between. The CDR3: CASSSWLEDNEQFF. The CDR3, as DNA: TGTGCCAGCAGTTCCTGGCTGGAGGACAATGAGCAGTTCTTC.

The sample holds many counts of this clonotype. The CDR3 here is CASKRSGSSYNEQFF. As DNA, the CDR3 is TGTGCCAGCAAAAGGAGCGGGAGTTCCTACAATGAGCAGTTCTTC. The genes are TRBV6-2 or TRBV6-3 and TRBJ2-1, with 8 bases fitting TRBD2. This CDR3 region has 15 residues. V shed 7 bases and J 1 base; nucleotides not matched to a gene: 6. CDR1 and CDR2 (germline): MNHEY, SVGEGT.

The J gene is TRBJ1-2, the V gene TRBV6-2 or TRBV6-3; D is perhaps TRBD1 (5 bases). CDR1 and CDR2 (germline): MNHEY, SVGEGT. The length of the CDR3 is 11 residues. Trimming left V 8 bases short and J 4 bases short, with 8 bases between. CDR3 in amino acids: CASRQGYGYTF. The CDR3 coding sequence is TGTGCCAGCCGCCAGGGCTATGGCTACACCTTC.

This clonotype was counted ten times or more. The chain uses TRBV20-1 and TRBJ1-2; 11 positions agree with TRBD1. V trimming: 0 bases; J trimming: 0 bases; junction bases outside the gene matches: 15. Germline-derived CDR1 and CDR2 are DFQATT and SNEGSKA (reference sequence). The CDR3 sequence is 20 residues long. The CDR3 region has the DNA TGCAGTGCTAGAGATCTAGCGTTGGGGACAGGGGGTTTGGCTAACTATGGCTACACCTTC. Its translation: CSARDLALGTGGLANYGYTF.

This clonotype has at least ten counts. The chain couples TRBV7-2 to TRBJ2-7; 9 nucleotides agree with TRBD1. V trimming: 6 bases; J trimming: 4 bases; junction bases outside the gene matches: 10. The CDR3 has 15 residues. Germline CDR1 SGHTA, CDR2 FQGNSA. CDR3 nucleotides: TGTGCCAGCAGTCGGGGACAGGGAGGACCGTACGAGCAGTACTTC. Translated: CASSRGQGGPYEQYF.

This clonotype was seen only a few times. This chain uses TRBV7-3 with TRBJ2-3; 7 bases are shared with TRBD1. The V gene's germline CDR1 is SGHTA and CDR2 FQGTGA. The CDR3 has 17 residues. The ends lost 3 bases at V and 4 bases at J; junction bases unmatched: 13. The CDR3 here is CASSFGVEGTESDTQYF. The DNA for the CDR3 is TGTGCCAGCAGCTTTGGTGTTGAGGGGACAGAATCAGATACGCAGTATTTT.

The chain uses TRBV20-1 and TRBJ1-2; TRBD1 is a possible D gene (5 bases). The V and J ends lost 0 bases and 3 bases respectively, with 14 bases between them. The CDR3 extends over 15 amino acids. Germline V gives CDR1 DFQATT, CDR2 SNEGSKA (reference sequence). Written as DNA, the CDR3 is TGCAGTGCTAGAGATCTGGCAGGGCAAGACTATGGCTACACCTTC. Amino acids: CSARDLAGQDYGYTF.

This clonotype showed up many times. This sequence joins TRBV11-1 and TRBJ2-1; 10 bases are shared with TRBD2. V trimming: 3 bases; J trimming: 5 bases; junction bases outside the gene matches: 7. The CDR3 contains 16 residues. Germline CDR1 is SGHAT and CDR2 is FQDESV (reference sequence). DNA of the CDR3: TGTGCCAGCAGCTTCGGAGGACTAGCGGAAAACAATGAGCAGTTCTTC. Translated: CASSFGGLAENNEQFF. Based on the CDR3 plus reference TRBV11-1 and TRBJ2-1, the full variable domain is EAEVAQSPRYKITEKSQAVAFWCDPISGHATLYWYRQILGQGPELLVQFQDESVVDDSQLPKDRFSAERLKGVDSTLKIQPAELGDSAMYLCASSFGGLAENNEQFFGPGTRLTVL.

This clonotype was seen a few times. The J gene is TRBJ2-7, the V gene TRBV6-5; D is perhaps TRBD2 (6 bases). CDR3 length equals 15 residues. V lost 5 bases and J lost 1, with 15 bases in between. Germline-derived CDR1 and CDR2 are MNHEY and SVGAGI. CDR3 coding DNA: TGTGCCAGCAGTGACACAGGCGGGGCGTCCTACGAGCAGTACTTC. Translating gives CASSDTGGASYEQYF.

This clonotype has at least ten counts. The genes are TRBV7-6 and TRBJ2-7; unclear D gene. The ends were cut back, 4 bases at V and 0 bases at J, with 10 bases in the middle. Germline V gene lookup returns CDR1 SGHVS and CDR2 FNYEAQ. The CDR3 loop spans 14 amino acids. This CDR3 reads CASSSQGGSYEQYF. In DNA, the CDR3 is TGTGCCAGCAGCTCCCAAGGCGGCTCCTACGAGCAGTACTTC. The complete variable domain, with remaining parts taken from reference TRBV7-6 and TRBJ2-7, reads GAGVSQSPRYKVTKRGQDVALRCDPISGHVSLYWYRQALGQGPEFLTYFNYEAQQDKSGLPNDRFSAERPEGSISTLTIQRTEQRDSAMYRCASSSQGGSYEQYFGPGTRLTVT.

The genes are TRBV29-1 and TRBJ1-5, with no clear D. The germline gives CDR1 SQVTM, CDR2 ANQGSEA. The CDR3 runs to 8 residues. CDR3 coding DNA: TGCGGGTATCAGCCCCAGCATTTT. It translates to CGYQPQHF.

This clonotype has a handful of counts. The V and J genes are TRBV6-4 and TRBJ2-1; 9 positions agree with TRBD2. Per germline, CDR1 MRHNA and CDR2 SNTAGT. The CDR3 is 15 amino acids. The ends lost 5 bases at V and 6 bases at J; junction bases unmatched: 8. The CDR3 spells CASSQIAGAFNEQFF. The DNA of the CDR3 is TGTGCCAGCAGTCAAATAGCGGGAGCTTTCAATGAGCAGTTCTTC.

The gene calls are TRBV4-3 and TRBJ2-1; 12 bases are a match to TRBD2. The CDR3 sequence is 15 residues long. Germline CDR1 and CDR2: LGHNA and YSLEER. V shed 1 base, J shed 9 bases, and the junction held 4 bases outside the gene matches. The CDR3 loop reads CASSQGLAGDTEQFF. Written as DNA, the CDR3 is TGCGCCAGCAGCCAAGGACTAGCGGGAGATACTGAGCAGTTCTTC.